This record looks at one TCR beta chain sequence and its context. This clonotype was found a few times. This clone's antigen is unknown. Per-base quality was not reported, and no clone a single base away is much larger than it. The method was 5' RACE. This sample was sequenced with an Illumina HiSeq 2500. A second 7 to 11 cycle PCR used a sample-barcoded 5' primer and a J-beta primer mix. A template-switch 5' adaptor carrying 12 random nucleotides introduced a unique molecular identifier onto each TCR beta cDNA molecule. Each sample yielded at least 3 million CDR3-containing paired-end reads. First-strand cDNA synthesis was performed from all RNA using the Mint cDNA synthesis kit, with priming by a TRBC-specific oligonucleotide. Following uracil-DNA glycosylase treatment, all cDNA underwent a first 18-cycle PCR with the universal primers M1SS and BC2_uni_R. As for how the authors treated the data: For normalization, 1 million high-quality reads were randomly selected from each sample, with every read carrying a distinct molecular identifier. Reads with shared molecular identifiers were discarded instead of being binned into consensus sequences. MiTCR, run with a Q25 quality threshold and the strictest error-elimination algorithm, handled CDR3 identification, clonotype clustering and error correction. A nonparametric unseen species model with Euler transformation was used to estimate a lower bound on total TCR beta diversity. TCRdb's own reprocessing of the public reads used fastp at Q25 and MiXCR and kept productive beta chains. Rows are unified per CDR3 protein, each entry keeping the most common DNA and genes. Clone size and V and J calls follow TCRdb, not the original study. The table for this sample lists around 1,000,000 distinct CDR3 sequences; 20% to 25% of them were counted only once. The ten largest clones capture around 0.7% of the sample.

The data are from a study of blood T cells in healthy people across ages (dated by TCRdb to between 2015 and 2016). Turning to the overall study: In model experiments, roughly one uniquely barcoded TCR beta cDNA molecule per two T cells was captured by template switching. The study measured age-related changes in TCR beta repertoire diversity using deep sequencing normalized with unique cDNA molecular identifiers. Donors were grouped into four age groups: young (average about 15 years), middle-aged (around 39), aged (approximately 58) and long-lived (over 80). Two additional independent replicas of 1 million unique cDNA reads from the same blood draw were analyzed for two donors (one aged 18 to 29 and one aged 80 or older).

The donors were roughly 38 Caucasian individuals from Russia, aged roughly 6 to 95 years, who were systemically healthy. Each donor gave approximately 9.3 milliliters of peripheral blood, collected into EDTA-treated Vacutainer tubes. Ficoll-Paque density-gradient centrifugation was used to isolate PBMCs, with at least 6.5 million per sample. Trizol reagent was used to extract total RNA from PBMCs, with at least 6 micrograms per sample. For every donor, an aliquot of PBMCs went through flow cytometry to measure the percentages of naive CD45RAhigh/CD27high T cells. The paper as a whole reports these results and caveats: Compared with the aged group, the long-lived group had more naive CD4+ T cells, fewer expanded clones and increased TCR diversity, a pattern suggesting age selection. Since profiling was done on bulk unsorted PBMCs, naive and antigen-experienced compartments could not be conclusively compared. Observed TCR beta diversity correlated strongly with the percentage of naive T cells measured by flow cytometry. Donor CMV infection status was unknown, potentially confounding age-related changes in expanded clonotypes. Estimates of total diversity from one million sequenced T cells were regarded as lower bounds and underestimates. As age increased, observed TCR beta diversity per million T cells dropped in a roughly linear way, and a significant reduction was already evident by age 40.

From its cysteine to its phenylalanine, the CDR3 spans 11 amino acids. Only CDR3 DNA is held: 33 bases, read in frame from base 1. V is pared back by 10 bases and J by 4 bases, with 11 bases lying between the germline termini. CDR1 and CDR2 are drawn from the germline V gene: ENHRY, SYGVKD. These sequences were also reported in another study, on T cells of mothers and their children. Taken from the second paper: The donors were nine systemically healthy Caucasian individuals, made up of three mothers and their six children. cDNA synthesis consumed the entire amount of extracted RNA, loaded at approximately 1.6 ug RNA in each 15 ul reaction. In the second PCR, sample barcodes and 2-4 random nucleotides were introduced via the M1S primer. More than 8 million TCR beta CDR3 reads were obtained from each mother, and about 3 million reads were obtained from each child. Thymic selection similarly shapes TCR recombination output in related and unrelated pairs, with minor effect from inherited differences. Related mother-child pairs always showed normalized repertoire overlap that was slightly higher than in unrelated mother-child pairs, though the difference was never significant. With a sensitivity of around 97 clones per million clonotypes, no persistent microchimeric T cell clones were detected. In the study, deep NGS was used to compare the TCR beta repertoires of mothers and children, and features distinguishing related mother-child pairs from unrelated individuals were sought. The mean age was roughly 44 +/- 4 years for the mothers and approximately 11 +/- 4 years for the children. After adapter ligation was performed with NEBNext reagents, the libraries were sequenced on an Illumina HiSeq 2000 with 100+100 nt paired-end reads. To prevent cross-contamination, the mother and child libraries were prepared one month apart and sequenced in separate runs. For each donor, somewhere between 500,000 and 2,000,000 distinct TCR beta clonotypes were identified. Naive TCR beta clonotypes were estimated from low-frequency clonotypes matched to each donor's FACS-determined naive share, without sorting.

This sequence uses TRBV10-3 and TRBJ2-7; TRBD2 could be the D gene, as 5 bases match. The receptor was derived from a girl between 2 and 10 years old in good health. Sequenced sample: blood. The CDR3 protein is CATQERYEQYF. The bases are TGTGCCACCCAGGAGCGGTACGAGCAGTACTTC.